The 31 T cell receptor beta chains reported below all come from one sample, sequenced in a study of blood T cells in healthy people across ages. For the second PCR, which ran for about 7 to 11 cycles, a sample-barcoded 5' primer and a J-beta primer mix were used. MiXCR was run by TCRdb on the 5' RACE reads, yielding one entry per CDR3 protein. Of approximately 800,000 distinct CDR3 sequences detected, around 25% appear once; the ten largest clones hold around 3%. The same data also went into a second study, on T cells of mothers and their children.

Material: blood. The receptor set was obtained from a boy aged 5 to 17 in good health.

The chain carries TRBV2 and TRBJ2-5; 10 bases agree with TRBD1. J was trimmed by 11 bases and V by 0 bases; bases with no gene match: 12. From germline, CDR1 is SNHLY and CDR2 FYNNEI. The CDR3 has 16 residues. The CDR3 loop reads CASSEARRQGAWEQYF. The CDR3 nucleotides read TGTGCCAGCAGTGAAGCGCGAAGACAGGGGGCGTGGGAGCAGTACTTC. Drawing the rest from reference TRBV2 and TRBJ2-5, the complete variable domain is EPEVTQTPSHQVTQMGQEVILRCVPISNHLYFYWYRQILGQKVEFLVSFYNNEISEKSEIFDDQFSVERPDGSNFTLKIRSTKLEDSAMYFCASSEARRQGAWEQYFGPGTRLLVL.

CDR3 residues: CSVVLRGRRNTEAFF. The CDR3 DNA follows: TGCAGCGTTGTTCTAAGGGGGCGAAGGAACACTGAAGCTTTCTTT. This sequence joins TRBV29-1 and TRBJ1-1; 7 nucleotides align to TRBD1. The CDR3 has 15 amino acids. Germline CDR1 reads SQVTM; CDR2 reads ANQGSEA. V shed 4 bases, J shed 1 base, and the junction held 9 bases outside the gene matches.

The chain recombines TRBV11-2 with TRBJ1-4, with D unresolved. Looked up from germline, CDR1 is SGHAT and CDR2 is FQNNGV. The CDR3 extends over 17 amino acids. The V end lost 2 bases, the J end lost 4 bases, and 17 bases lay between the germline ends. Written as DNA, the CDR3 is TGTGCCAGCAGCTTAACCGAGGGTTCCCCGATTAATGAAAAACTGTTTTTT. This encodes CASSLTEGSPINEKLFF. Full variable domain (outside the CDR3, taken from reference TRBV11-2 and TRBJ1-4): EAGVAQSPRYKIIEKRQSVAFWCNPISGHATLYWYQQILGQGPKLLIQFQNNGVVDDSQLPKDRFSAERLKGVDSTLKIQPAKLEDSAVYLCASSLTEGSPINEKLFFGSGTQLSVL.

The gene calls are TRBV30 and TRBJ2-3; 8 positions match TRBD2. CDR3 length: 15 amino acids. The V segment lost 2 bases and the J segment 6 bases; nucleotides outside the gene matches: 10. Germline CDR1 GTSNPN, CDR2 SVGIG (reference sequence). The CDR3 bases are TGTGCCTGGAGTTCGGGGGGGCCGTTCCCCGATACGCAGTATTTT. Translated, it gives CAWSSGGPFPDTQYF.

The CDR3 nucleotides read TGTGCCTGGAGTACCGGGACCTACAATGAGCAGTTCTTC. Residues: CAWSTGTYNEQFF. The chain carries TRBV30 and TRBJ2-1; TRBD2 is a possible D gene (5 bases). The V end was cut by 2 bases, the J end by 2 bases, with 7 bases between. This CDR3 is 13 amino acids long. The germline CDR1 and CDR2 sequences are GTSNPN and SVGIG (reference sequence). The whole variable domain, remainder taken from reference TRBV30 and TRBJ2-1, is SQTIHQWPATLVQPVGSPLSLECTVEGTSNPNLYWYRQAAGRGLQLLFYSVGIGQISSEVPQNLSASRPQDRQFILSSKKLLLSDSGFYLCAWSTGTYNEQFFGPGTRLTVL.

J is TRBJ1-2 and V is TRBV6-5; D not resolved. V was clipped by 4 bases and J by 6 bases, with 18 bases between them. The CDR3 consists of 15 residues. Germline CDR1 and CDR2: MNHEY and SVGAGI. The CDR3 loop is CASSFLRAPSDGYTF. The CDR3 DNA reads TGTGCCAGCAGTTTCCTCCGGGCCCCTTCCGATGGCTACACCTTC.

The CDR3, as DNA: TGTGCCAGCAGCCCGACCTCTTCCAATGAGCAGTTCTTC. Residues: CASSPTSSNEQFF. This sequence joins TRBV28 and TRBJ2-1; D not resolved. From germline, CDR1 is MDHEN and CDR2 SYDVKM. The V and J ends lost 6 bases and 6 bases respectively, with 12 bases between them. CDR3 length: 13 amino acids.

CDR3 residues: CASSLVRAYEQYF. The CDR3 DNA sequence: TGCGCCAGCAGCTTGGTCCGAGCCTACGAGCAGTACTTC. The J gene is TRBJ2-7, the V gene TRBV5-1, with D hard to call. V was shortened by 0 bases and J by 2 bases, with 6 bases between the two germline ends. Germline lookup yields CDR1 SGHRS and CDR2 YFSETQ. The CDR3 runs to 13 residues. Looking up the rest from reference TRBV5-1 and TRBJ2-7 gives the full variable domain: KAGVTQTPRYLIKTRGQQVTLSCSPISGHRSVSWYQQTPGQGLQFLFEYFSETQRNKGNFPGRFSGRQFSNSRSEMNVSTLELGDSALYLCASSLVRAYEQYFGPGTRLTVT.

This clonotype turned up a few times. This chain connects TRBV27 to TRBJ2-1, with D possibly called TRBD1 or TRBD2 (5 bases each). The CDR3 length is 13 residues. From germline, CDR1 is MNHEY and CDR2 SMNVEV (reference sequence). Trimming removed 5 bases at V and 8 bases at J, with 13 bases between. The CDR3 spells CASSPPPGHEQFF. Written as DNA, the CDR3 is TGTGCCAGCAGTCCCCCCCCGGGACATGAGCAGTTCTTC.

This chain links TRBV12-3 or TRBV12-4 with TRBJ2-7; 7 bases align to TRBD2. This CDR3 comprises 15 residues. V lost 8 bases to trimming and J lost 3 bases; unmatched junction nucleotides: 13. The CDR3 protein is CASVGGGNPHYEQYF. CDR3 nucleotides: TGTGCCAGCGTTGGGGGGGGGAATCCGCACTACGAGCAGTACTTC.

The V gene is TRBV20-1, the J gene TRBJ2-1, with TRBD2 identical over 10 bases. The J call is doubtful: the DNA matches TRBJ2-5 better. Germline V CDR1 and CDR2: DFQATT, SNEGSKA (reference sequence). The CDR3 totals 16 residues. The CDR3 region has the DNA TGCAGTGCTAGGTGGGCTAGCGGGGGCCCGGAAGAGACCCAGTACTTC. Encoded protein: CSARWASGGPEETQYF.

This clonotype was picked up one time. The J gene is TRBJ1-2, the V gene TRBV10-1, with 9 bases aligning to TRBD1. V lost 5 bases, J lost 6 bases, and 10 bases stayed unmatched. CDR1 and CDR2 (germline): WNHNN, SYGVQD (reference sequence). CDR3 size: 15 residues. The CDR3 loop is CASSPSLGTGNGYTF. CDR3 in DNA: TGCGCCAGCAGTCCAAGTCTAGGGACAGGGAATGGCTACACCTTC.

J is TRBJ2-7 and V is TRBV3-1; tentatively, D is TRBD1 (6 bases). Trimming took 4 bases from V and 2 from J, leaving 15 bases between them. Germline values: CDR1 LGHDT, CDR2 YNNKEL (reference sequence). The CDR3 spans 15 residues. CDR3 coding DNA: TGTGCCAGCAGCCCAACAGGGCCCCCAACCTACGAGCAGTACTTC. This encodes CASSPTGPPTYEQYF.

This clonotype has a handful of counts. This chain links TRBV9 with TRBJ1-2; D is undetermined. The CDR3 consists of 13 residues. V lost 4 bases to trimming and J lost 1 base, with 8 bases between them. Germline CDR1 SGDLS, CDR2 YYNGEE. CDR3 in DNA: TGTGCCAGCAGCCCTGACCTTAACTATGGCTACACCTTC. The encoded protein is CASSPDLNYGYTF.

This clonotype was detected a few times. This chain joins TRBV7-8 and TRBJ2-5; 7 nucleotides align to TRBD2. There are 15 residues in the CDR3. The germline gives CDR1 SGHVS, CDR2 FQNEAQ. Trimming removed 0 bases from V and 1 base from J; junction bases left unmatched: 2. CDR3 DNA sequence: TGTGCCAGCAGCTTAGCGGGGGGGATCCAAGAGACCCAGTACTTC. Protein sequence: CASSLAGGIQETQYF.

This clonotype showed up just a few times. V and J are TRBV28 and TRBJ1-1; 7 nucleotides line up with TRBD1. CDR3 size: 13 residues. J lost 11 bases, V lost 5 bases, and 11 bases had no gene match. CDR1 is MDHEN, CDR2 SYDVKM, per germline. CDR3 protein: CASSEQTGSAAFF. In nucleotides, the CDR3 is TGTGCCAGCAGTGAACAGACAGGGAGTGCGGCTTTCTTT. Looking up the rest from reference TRBV28 and TRBJ1-1 gives the full variable domain: DVKVTQSSRYLVKRTGEKVFLECVQDMDHENMFWYRQDPGLGLRLIYFSYDVKMKEKGDIPEGYSVSREKKERFSLILESASTNQTSMYLCASSEQTGSAAFFGQGTRLTVV.

The gene calls are TRBV5-1 and TRBJ2-2, with 9 bases fitting TRBD2. The CDR3 extends over 17 amino acids. Germline CDR1 is SGHRS and CDR2 is YFSETQ. The trim removed 0 bases at V and 5 bases at J, leaving 8 bases unmatched. As DNA, the CDR3 is TGCGCCAGCAGCTTGGCAATTTATAGCGGGGGAACCGGGGAGCTGTTTTTT. Amino acid sequence: CASSLAIYSGGTGELFF.

This chain joins TRBV2 and TRBJ2-7; 14 bases line up with TRBD2. V gave up 6 bases and J gave up 6 bases; unmatched junction bases: 4. The CDR3 is made up of 14 amino acids. Per germline, CDR1 SNHLY and CDR2 FYNNEI. CDR3 sequence: CASRAGTSGGEQYF. CDR3 in DNA: TGTGCCAGCAGGGCCGGGACTAGCGGGGGCGAGCAGTACTTC.

This clonotype came up a few times. This chain joins TRBV25-1 and TRBJ1-2; D is possibly TRBD1 (5 bases). Trimming cost V 7 bases and J 2 bases, with 20 bases left between them. Germline values: CDR1 MGHDK, CDR2 SYGVNS. This CDR3 has 16 residues. The CDR3 protein is CASKGTAGRGNYGYTF. The CDR3 coding sequence is TGTGCCAGCAAGGGCACCGCAGGGCGCGGGAACTATGGCTACACCTTC.

This clonotype was observed many times. The rearrangement uses TRBV7-9 and TRBJ1-5; D is unclear. The CDR3 spans 14 residues. In germline, CDR1 is SEHNR, CDR2 FQNEAQ (reference sequence). V was clipped by 6 bases and J by 0 bases, with 9 bases between them. CDR3 sequence (DNA): TGTGCCAGCAGTTTGGAGGGTAGCAATCAGCCCCAGCATTTT. Protein product: CASSLEGSNQPQHF.

The CDR3 bases are TGCAGCGTTGAATCTTGGGACTATGGCTACACCTTC. It codes for CSVESWDYGYTF. The V and J genes are TRBV29-1 and TRBJ1-2; unclear D gene. Germline V gene lookup returns CDR1 SQVTM and CDR2 ANQGSEA. The CDR3 totals 12 residues. The V end lost 2 bases, the J end lost 3 bases, and 7 bases lay between the germline ends. Combining the CDR3 with reference TRBV29-1 and TRBJ1-2 gives the whole variable domain SAVISQKPSRDICQRGTSLTIQCQVDSQVTMMFWYRQQPGQSLTLIATANQGSEATYESGFVIDKFPISRPNLTFSTLTVSNMSPEDSSIYLCSVESWDYGYTFGSGTRLTVV.

This clonotype was observed a few times. The chain couples TRBV19 to TRBJ2-1; D is undetermined. Germline V gene data show CDR1 as LNHDA and CDR2 as SQIVND (reference sequence). Trimming removed 5 bases at V and 11 bases at J, with 10 bases between. This CDR3 has 11 amino acids. The CDR3 loop is CASSSVGQQFF. DNA of the CDR3: TGTGCCAGTAGTTCGGTGGGCCAGCAGTTCTTC.

The rearrangement joins TRBV10-2 to TRBJ2-1, with D tentatively TRBD1 or TRBD2 (6 bases each). The V end lost 6 bases, the J end lost 4 bases, and 13 bases lay between the germline ends. The length of the CDR3 is 14 residues. Germline V gene lookup returns CDR1 WSHSY and CDR2 SAAADI. The CDR3 sequence is CASRGGGPYNEQFF. CDR3 DNA sequence: TGCGCCAGCAGAGGAGGGGGGCCTTACAATGAGCAGTTCTTC.

The V gene is TRBV10-3, the J gene TRBJ2-7; 10 nucleotides align to TRBD1. The CDR3 loop spans 14 amino acids. Unmatched junction bases numbered 6, after V lost 6 bases and J lost 4 bases. CDR1 and CDR2 from the germline V gene are ENHRY and SYGVKD. CDR3 DNA sequence: TGTGCCATCAGCACGGACAGGGGGAATTACGAGCAGTACTTC. This gives the protein CAISTDRGNYEQYF.

This chain links TRBV5-1 with TRBJ1-1; 8 bases match TRBD1. Trimming cost V 4 bases and J 5 bases; bases outside gene matches: 7. The CDR3 has 14 amino acids. Germline assignment: CDR1 SGHRS and CDR2 YFSETQ. The CDR3 protein is CASSPGQVRTEAFF. CDR3 in DNA: TGCGCCAGCAGCCCGGGACAGGTGAGGACTGAAGCTTTCTTT. The whole variable domain, remainder taken from reference TRBV5-1 and TRBJ1-1, is KAGVTQTPRYLIKTRGQQVTLSCSPISGHRSVSWYQQTPGQGLQFLFEYFSETQRNKGNFPGRFSGRQFSNSRSEMNVSTLELGDSALYLCASSPGQVRTEAFFGQGTRLTVV.

This rearrangement joins TRBV20-1 to TRBJ2-5, with a weak D call TRBD2 (5 bases). Germline CDR1 and CDR2: DFQATT and SNEGSKA (reference sequence). Trimming removed 0 bases at V and 1 base at J, with 9 bases between. The CDR3 totals 14 residues. DNA of the CDR3: TGCAGTGCTAGAGAAGGACTGGTCCAAGAGACCCAGTACTTC. Protein: CSAREGLVQETQYF.

The chain combines TRBV2 with TRBJ1-1, with 7 bases aligning to TRBD1. The germline gives CDR1 SNHLY, CDR2 FYNNEI. V lost 5 bases and J lost 7; bases outside the gene matches: 10. The CDR3 is made up of 14 amino acids. The CDR3 sequence: CASSLLRTGGEAFF. In nucleotides, the CDR3 is TGTGCCAGCAGTTTACTTAGGACAGGAGGTGAAGCTTTCTTT.

This clonotype has more than one count but fewer than ten. The CDR3 DNA reads TGCGCCAGCAGCCGAAATGCCAATTCGAACACTGAAGCTTTCTTT. This encodes CASSRNANSNTEAFF. J is TRBJ1-1 and V is TRBV4-1; no definite D call. V gave up 4 bases and J gave up 1 base, with 13 bases separating them. The CDR3 runs 15 residues. Germline values: CDR1 MGHRA, CDR2 YSYEKL.

The chain couples TRBV6-2 or TRBV6-3 to TRBJ1-2, with D possibly TRBD1 on 5 matching bases. Trimming took 6 bases from V and 4 from J, leaving 12 bases between them. Germline V gives CDR1 MNHEY, CDR2 SVGEGT. CDR3 length: 13 amino acids. CDR3 sequence (DNA): TGTGCCAGCAGGGGGGAATTCCGCTATGGCTACACCTTC. It is translated as CASRGEFRYGYTF.

This clonotype was found a few times. The V gene is TRBV5-1, the J gene TRBJ2-2, with D uncertain. Germline CDR1 reads SGHRS; CDR2 reads YFSETQ. The V end lost 1 base, the J end lost 9 bases, and 16 bases lay between the germline ends. This CDR3 has 15 residues. CDR3 sequence reads: CASSLTQSPTRELFF. The CDR3 region has the DNA TGCGCCAGCAGCTTGACTCAGTCCCCGACCAGGGAGCTGTTTTTT.

This clonotype was found many times. The chain couples TRBV5-6 to TRBJ1-2; 7 bases are shared with TRBD1. The CDR3 consists of 14 residues. In germline, CDR1 is SGHDT, CDR2 YYEEEE. J gave up 5 bases and V 0 bases, and 4 bases lay outside the gene matches. The DNA of the CDR3 is TGTGCCAGCAGCTTGGCCACAGGGGATTATGGCTACACCTTC. It yields the protein CASSLATGDYGYTF.